This T cell receptor (beta chain) was profiled in a study of T cells in Graves' hyperthyroidism and ophthalmopathy. V was pared by 6 bases and J by 1 base, with 8 bases of the junction left unmatched. Germline values: CDR1 MNHEY, CDR2 SMNVEV (reference sequence). This CDR3 region has 15 residues. Researchers amplified the TCR beta CDR3 regions from RNA transcripts. HTBI primers were used for first-round RT-PCR of the TCR CDR3. TCRdb reprocessed the multiplex PCR reads via MiXCR and lists one record per CDR3 protein. The repertoire holds about 380,000 distinct CDR3 sequences, with less than 20% as singletons. Exclusion followed for patients with uncontrolled infection, other autoimmune disease, pregnancy or lactation.

The receptor's source is a young man with Graves' ophthalmopathy. The chain employs TRBV27 and TRBJ2-7, with 8 bases lining up with TRBD1. The sample was blood. The CDR3 region has the DNA TGTGCCAGCAGCGTTACCCGGACAGGGTCCTACGAGCAGTACTTC. It codes for CASSVTRTGSYEQYF.